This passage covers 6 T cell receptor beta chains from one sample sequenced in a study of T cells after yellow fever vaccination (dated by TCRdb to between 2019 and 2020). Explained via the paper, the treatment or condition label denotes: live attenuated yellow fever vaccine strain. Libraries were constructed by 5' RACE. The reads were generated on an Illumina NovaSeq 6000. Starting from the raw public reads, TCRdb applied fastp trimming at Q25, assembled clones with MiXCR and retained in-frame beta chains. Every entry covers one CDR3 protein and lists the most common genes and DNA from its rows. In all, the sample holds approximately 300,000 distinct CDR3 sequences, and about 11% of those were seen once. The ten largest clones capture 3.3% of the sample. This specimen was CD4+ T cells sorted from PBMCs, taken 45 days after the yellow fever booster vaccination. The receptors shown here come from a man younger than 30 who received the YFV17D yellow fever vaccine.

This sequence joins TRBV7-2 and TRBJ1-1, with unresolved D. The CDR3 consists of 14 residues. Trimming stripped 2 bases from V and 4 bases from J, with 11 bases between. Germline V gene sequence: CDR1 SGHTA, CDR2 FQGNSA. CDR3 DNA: TGTGCCAGCAGCTTAATGGGTGAGGCCACTGAAGCTTTCTTT. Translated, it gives CASSLMGEATEAFF.

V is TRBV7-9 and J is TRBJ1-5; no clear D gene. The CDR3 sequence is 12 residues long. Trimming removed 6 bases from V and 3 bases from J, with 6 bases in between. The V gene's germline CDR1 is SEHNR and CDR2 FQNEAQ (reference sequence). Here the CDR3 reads CASSQINQPQHF. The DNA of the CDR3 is TGTGCCAGCAGTCAGATCAATCAGCCCCAGCATTTT.

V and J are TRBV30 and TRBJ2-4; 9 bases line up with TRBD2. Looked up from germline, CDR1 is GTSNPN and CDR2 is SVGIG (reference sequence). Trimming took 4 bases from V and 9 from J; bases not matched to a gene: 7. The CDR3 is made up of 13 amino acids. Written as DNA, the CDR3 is TGTGCCTGGAATCTAGCGGGGTTGGGCATTCAGTACTTC. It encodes CAWNLAGLGIQYF.

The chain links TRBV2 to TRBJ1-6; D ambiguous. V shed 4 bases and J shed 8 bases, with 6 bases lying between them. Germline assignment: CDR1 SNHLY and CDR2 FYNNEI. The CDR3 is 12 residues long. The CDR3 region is CASSADYSPLHF. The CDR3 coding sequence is TGTGCCAGCAGTGCTGACTATTCACCCCTCCACTTT.

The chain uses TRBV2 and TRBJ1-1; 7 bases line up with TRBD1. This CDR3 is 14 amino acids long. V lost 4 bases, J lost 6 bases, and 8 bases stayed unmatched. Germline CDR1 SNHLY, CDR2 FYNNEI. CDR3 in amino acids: CASSGRQGSAEAFF. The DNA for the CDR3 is TGTGCCAGCAGTGGAAGACAGGGTAGCGCTGAAGCTTTCTTT.

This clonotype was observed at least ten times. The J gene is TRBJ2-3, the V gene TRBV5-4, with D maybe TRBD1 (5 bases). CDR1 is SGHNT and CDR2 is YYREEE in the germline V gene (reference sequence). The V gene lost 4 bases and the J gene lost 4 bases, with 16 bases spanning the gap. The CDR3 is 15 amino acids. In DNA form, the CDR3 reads TGTGCCAGCAGCACCCCAGGGTGGCGGTCAGATACGCAGTATTTT. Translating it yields CASSTPGWRSDTQYF. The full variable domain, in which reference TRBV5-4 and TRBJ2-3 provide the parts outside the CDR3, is ETGVTQSPTHLIKTRGQQVTLRCSSQSGHNTVSWYQQALGQGPQFIFQYYREEENGRGNFPPRFSGLQFPNYSSELNVNALELDDSALYLCASSTPGWRSDTQYFGPGTRLTVL.